This record covers a single T cell receptor (beta chain). The sample comes from a study of OX40 agonist ivuxolimab in advanced cancers. The overall study: With a range of roughly 20 to 80, age averaged approximately 54 years, and approximately 83% were male. Among those treated, three patients had partial responses, one with hepatocellular carcinoma and two with cutaneous melanoma.

With 3 bases removed from V and 7 bases from J, the gap between germline ends came to 12 bases. Germline lookup yields CDR1 SGHTA and CDR2 FQGNSA. The CDR3 runs 14 residues. Method: immunoSEQ multiplex PCR; TCRdb's copy keeps in-frame clones and lacks some. Seen here are fewer than 85,000 clones, under 95% observed once, and the top ten hold 0.3% to 0.4%. Sample: CD4+ or CD8+ T cells sorted from blood, taken in a trial of the OX40 agonist ivuxolimab. V is TRBV7-2 and J is TRBJ1-4, with a weak D call TRBD1 (5 bases). The sequence derives from an adult with an advanced solid tumor such as melanoma, head and neck, liver or kidney cancer. CDR3 loop: CASSFGGLGEKLFF. Here the CDR3 DNA reads TGTGCCAGCAGCTTCGGGGGATTGGGTGAAAAACTGTTTTTT.